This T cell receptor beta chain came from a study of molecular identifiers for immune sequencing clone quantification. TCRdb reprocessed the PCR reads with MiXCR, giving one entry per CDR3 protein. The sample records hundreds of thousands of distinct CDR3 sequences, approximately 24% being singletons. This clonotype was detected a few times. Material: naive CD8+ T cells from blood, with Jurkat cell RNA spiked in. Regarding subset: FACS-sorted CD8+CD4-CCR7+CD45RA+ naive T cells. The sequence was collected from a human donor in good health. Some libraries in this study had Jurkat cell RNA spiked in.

As DNA, the CDR3 is TGCGCCAGCAGCTTGGGGGGGGACAGGCCTTACGAGCAGTACTTC. This codes for CASSLGGDRPYEQYF. The chain carries TRBV5-1 and TRBJ2-7, with TRBD1 identical over 8 bases. CDR3 length equals 15 residues. V gave up 0 bases and J gave up 4 bases; unmatched junction bases: 6. Germline CDR1 and CDR2: SGHRS and YFSETQ.